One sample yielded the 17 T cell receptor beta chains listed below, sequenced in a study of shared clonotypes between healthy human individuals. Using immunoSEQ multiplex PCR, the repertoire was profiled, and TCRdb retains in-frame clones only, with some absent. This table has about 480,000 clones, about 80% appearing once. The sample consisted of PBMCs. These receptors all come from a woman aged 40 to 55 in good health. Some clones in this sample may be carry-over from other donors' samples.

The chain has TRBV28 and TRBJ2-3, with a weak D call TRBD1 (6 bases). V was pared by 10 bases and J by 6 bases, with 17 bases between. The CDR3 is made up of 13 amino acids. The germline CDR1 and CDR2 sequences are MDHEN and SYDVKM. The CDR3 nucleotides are TGTGCCACCTGGGACACTCGAAGGGATACGCAGTATTTT. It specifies CATWDTRRDTQYF.

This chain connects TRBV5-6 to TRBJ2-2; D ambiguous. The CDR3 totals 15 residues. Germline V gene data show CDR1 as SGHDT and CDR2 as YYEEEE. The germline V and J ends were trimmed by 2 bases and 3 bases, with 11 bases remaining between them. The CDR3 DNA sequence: TGTGCCAGCAGCTTCCGGGCAACCCACACCGGGGAGCTGTTTTTT. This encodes CASSFRATHTGELFF.

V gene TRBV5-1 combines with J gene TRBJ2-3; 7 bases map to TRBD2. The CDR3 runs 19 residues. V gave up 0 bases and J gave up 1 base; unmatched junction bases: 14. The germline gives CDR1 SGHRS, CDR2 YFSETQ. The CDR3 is CASSLAPAGAASGTDTQYF. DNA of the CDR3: TGCGCCAGCAGCTTGGCCCCTGCGGGAGCCGCCTCTGGCACAGATACGCAGTATTTT.

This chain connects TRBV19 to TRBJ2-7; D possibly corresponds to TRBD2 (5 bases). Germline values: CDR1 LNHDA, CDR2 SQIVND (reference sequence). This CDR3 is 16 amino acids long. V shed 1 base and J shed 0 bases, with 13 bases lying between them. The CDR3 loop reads CASSIGGGGLSYEQYF. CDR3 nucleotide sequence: TGTGCCAGTAGTATAGGTGGCGGAGGTCTCTCCTACGAGCAGTACTTC.

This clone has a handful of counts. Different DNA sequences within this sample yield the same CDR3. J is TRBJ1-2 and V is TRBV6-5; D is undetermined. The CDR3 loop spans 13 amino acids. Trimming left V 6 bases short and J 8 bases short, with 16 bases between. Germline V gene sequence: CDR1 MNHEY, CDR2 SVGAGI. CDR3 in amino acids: CASSPYILGGYTF. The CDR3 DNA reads TGTGCCAGCAGCCCTTACATCCTGGGAGGCTACACCTTC.

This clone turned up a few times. DNA for the CDR3: TGTGCCAGCACTTCCTCCCCGGACAGGGAGGGCTACACCTTC. Translated: CASTSSPDREGYTF. The V gene is TRBV6-5, the J gene TRBJ1-2; 8 bases match TRBD1. Germline V CDR1 and CDR2: MNHEY, SVGAGI. Trimming cost V 7 bases and J 8 bases; bases outside gene matches: 12. The CDR3 spans 14 residues.

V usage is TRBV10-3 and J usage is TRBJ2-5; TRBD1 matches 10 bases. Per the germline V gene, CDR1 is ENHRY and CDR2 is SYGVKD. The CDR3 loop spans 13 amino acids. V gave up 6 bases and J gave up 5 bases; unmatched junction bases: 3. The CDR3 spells CAIRTGGAETQYF. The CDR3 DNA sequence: TGTGCCATCAGGACAGGGGGCGCGGAGACCCAGTACTTC.

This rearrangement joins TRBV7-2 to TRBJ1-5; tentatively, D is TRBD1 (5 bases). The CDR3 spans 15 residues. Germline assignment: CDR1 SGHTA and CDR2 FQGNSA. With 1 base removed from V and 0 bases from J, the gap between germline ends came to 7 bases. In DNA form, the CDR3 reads TGTGCCAGCAGCTTAGTGGGGCTTAGCAATCAGCCCCAGCATTTT. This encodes CASSLVGLSNQPQHF.

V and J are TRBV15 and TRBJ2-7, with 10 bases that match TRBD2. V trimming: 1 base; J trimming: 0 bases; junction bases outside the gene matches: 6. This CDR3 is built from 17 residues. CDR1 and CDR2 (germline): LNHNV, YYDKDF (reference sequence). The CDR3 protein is CATSRGPSGSASYEQYF. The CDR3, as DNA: TGTGCCACCAGCAGAGGCCCTAGCGGGAGCGCCTCCTACGAGCAGTACTTC. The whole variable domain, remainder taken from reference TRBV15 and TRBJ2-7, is DAMVIQNPRYQVTQFGKPVTLSCSQTLNHNVMYWYQQKSSQAPKLLFHYYDKDFNNEADTPDNFQSRRPNTSFCFLDIRSPGLGDTAMYLCATSRGPSGSASYEQYFGPGTRLTVT.

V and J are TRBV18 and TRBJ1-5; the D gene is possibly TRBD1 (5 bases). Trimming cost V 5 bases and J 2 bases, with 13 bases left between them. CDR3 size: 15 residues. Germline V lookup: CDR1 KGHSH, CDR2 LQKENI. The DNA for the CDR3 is TGTGCCAGCTCAGCTACCGGGACGGGCAATCAGCCCCAGCATTTT. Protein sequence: CASSATGTGNQPQHF.

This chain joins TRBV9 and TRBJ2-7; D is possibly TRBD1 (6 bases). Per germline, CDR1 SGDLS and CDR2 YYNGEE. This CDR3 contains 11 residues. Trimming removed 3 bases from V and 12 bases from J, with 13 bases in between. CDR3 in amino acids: CASSAPGHLYF. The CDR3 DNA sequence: TGTGCCAGCAGCGCTCCGGGACATCTGTACTTC.

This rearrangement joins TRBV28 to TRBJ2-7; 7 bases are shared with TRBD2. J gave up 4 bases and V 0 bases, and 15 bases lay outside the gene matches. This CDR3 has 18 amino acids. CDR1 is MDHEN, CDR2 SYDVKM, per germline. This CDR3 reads CASSLWPGGRAKGYEQYF. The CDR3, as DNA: TGTGCCAGCAGTTTATGGCCCGGGGGGAGGGCAAAGGGATACGAGCAGTACTTC.

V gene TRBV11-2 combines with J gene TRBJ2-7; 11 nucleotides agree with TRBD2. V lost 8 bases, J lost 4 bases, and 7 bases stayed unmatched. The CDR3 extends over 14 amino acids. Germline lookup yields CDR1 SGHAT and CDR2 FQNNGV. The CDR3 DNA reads TGTGCCAGCCTCCCCGGGACTAGCGGTTACGAGCAGTACTTC. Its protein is CASLPGTSGYEQYF.

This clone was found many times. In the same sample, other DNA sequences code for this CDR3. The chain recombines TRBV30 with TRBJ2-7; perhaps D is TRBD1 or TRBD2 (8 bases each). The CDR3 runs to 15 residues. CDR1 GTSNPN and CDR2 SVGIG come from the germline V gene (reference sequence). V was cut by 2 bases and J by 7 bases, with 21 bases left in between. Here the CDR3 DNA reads TGTGCCTGGAGTCGAGGACAGGGACTAGTAGAGGAGCAGTACTTC. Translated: CAWSRGQGLVEEQYF.

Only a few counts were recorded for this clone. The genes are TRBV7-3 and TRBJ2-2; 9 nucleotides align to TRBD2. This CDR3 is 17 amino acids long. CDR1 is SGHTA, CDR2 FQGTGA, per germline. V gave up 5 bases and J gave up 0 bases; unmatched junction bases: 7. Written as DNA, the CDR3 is TGTGCCAGCAGCCCCTCAGCGGGAGGTCCGAACACCGGGGAGCTGTTTTTT. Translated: CASSPSAGGPNTGELFF.

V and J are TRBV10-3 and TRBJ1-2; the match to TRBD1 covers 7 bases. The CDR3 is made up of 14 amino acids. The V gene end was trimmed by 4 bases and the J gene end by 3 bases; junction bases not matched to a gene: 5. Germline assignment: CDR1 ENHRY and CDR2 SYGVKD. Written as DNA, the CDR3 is TGTGCCATCAGTGCCGAGGGGGCTCACTATGGCTACACCTTC. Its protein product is CAISAEGAHYGYTF.

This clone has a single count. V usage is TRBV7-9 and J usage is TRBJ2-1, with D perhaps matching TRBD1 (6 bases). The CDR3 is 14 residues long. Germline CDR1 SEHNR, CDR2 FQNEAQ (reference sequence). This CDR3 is CASVGRGSYNEQFF. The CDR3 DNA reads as TGTGCTTCCGTGGGCAGGGGAAGCTACAATGAGCAGTTCTTC.